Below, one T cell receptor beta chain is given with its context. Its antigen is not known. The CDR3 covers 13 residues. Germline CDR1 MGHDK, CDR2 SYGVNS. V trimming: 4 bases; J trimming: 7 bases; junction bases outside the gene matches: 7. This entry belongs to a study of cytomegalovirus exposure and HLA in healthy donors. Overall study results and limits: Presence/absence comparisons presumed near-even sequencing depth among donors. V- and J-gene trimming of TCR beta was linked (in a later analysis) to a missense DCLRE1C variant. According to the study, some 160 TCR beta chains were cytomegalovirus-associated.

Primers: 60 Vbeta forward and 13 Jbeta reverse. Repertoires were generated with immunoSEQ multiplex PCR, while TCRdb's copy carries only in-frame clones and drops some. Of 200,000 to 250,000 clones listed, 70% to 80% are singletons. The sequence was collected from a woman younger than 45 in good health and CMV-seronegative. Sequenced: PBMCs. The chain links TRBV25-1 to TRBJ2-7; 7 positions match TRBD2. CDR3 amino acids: CASSGAGPGEQYF. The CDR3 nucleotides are TGTGCCAGCAGTGGAGCGGGGCCAGGGGAGCAGTACTTC.